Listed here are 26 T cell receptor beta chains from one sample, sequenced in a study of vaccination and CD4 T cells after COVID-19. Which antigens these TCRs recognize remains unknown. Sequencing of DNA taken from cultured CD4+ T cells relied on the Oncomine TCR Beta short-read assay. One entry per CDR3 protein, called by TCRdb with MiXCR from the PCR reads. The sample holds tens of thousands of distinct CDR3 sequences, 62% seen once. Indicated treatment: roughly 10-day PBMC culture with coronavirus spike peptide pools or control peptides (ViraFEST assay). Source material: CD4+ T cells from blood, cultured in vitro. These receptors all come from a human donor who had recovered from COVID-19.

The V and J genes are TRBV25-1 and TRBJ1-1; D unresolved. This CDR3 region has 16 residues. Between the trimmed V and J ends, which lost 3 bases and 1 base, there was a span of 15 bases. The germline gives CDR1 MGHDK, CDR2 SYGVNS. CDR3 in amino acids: CASSDDLGRANTEAFF. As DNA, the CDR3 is TGTGCCAGCAGTGACGATCTAGGACGGGCGAACACTGAAGCTTTCTTT.

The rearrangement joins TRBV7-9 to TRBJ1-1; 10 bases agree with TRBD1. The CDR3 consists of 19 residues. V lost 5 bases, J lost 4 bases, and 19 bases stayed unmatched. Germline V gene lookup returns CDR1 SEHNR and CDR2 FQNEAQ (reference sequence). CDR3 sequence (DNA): TGTGCCAGCAGCAATCAAATCCGGACAGGGGGATTTATGGGCACTGAAGCTTTCTTT. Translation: CASSNQIRTGGFMGTEAFF. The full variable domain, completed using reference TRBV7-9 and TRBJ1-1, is DTGVSQNPRHKITKRGQNVTFRCDPISEHNRLYWYRQTLGQGPEFLTYFQNEAQLEKSRLLSDRFSAERPKGSFSTLEIQRTEQGDSAMYLCASSNQIRTGGFMGTEAFFGQGTRLTVV.

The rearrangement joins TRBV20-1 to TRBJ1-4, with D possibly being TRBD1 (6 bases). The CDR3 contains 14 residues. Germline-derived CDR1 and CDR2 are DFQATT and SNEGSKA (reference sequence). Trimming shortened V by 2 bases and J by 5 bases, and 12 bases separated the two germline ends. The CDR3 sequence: CSARNRDKNEKLFF. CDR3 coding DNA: TGCAGTGCTAGAAACCGGGACAAGAATGAAAAACTGTTTTTT.

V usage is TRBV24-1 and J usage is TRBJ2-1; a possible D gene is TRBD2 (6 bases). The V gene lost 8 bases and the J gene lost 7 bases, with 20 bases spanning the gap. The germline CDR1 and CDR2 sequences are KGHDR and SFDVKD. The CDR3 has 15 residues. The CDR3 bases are TGTGCCACCACCCCGGGGCAGGGAGGAAGTAATGAGCAGTTCTTC. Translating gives CATTPGQGGSNEQFF.

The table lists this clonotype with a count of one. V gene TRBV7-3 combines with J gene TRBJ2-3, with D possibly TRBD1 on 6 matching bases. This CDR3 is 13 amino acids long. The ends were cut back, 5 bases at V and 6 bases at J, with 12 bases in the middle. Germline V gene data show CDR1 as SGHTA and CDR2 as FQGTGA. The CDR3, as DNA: TGTGCCAGCAGCCAGGGGACCCTGGATACGCAGTATTTT. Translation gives CASSQGTLDTQYF.

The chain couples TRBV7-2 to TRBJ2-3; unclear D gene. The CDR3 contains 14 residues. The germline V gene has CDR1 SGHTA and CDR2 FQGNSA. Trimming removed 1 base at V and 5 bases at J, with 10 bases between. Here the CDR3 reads CASSLGQVGDTQYF. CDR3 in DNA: TGTGCCAGCAGCTTAGGGCAGGTTGGAGATACGCAGTATTTT.

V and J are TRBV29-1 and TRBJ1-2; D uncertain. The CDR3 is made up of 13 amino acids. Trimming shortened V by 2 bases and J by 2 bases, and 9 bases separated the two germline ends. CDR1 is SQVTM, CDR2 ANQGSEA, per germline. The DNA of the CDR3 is TGCAGCGTTGAACGTTCCGGGAACTATGGCTACACCTTC. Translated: CSVERSGNYGYTF.

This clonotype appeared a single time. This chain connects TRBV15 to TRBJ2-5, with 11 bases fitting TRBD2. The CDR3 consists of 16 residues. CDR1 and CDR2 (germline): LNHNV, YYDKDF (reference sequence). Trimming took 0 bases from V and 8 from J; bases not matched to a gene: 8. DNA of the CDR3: TGTGCCACCAGCAGAGATCCGGGGACTAGCGGACGTACCCAGTACTTC. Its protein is CATSRDPGTSGRTQYF.

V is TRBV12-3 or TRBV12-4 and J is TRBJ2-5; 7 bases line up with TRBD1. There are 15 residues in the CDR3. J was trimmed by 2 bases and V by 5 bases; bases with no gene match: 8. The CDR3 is CASSPPGQPQETQYF. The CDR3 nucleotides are TGTGCCAGCAGTCCACCGGGACAGCCGCAAGAGACCCAGTACTTC.

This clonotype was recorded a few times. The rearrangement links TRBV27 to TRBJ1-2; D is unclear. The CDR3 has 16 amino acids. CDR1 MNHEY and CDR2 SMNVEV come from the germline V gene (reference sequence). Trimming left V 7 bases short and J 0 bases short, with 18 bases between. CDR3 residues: CASTGLGGDSNYGYTF. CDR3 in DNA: TGTGCCAGCACCGGCCTGGGCGGCGACTCTAACTATGGCTACACCTTC.

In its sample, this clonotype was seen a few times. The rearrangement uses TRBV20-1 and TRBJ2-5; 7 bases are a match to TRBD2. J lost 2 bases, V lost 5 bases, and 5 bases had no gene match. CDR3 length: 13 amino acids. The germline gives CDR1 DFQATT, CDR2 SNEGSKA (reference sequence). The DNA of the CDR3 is TGCAGTGCTCCGAGGACTAGTCAAGAGACCCAGTACTTC. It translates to CSAPRTSQETQYF.

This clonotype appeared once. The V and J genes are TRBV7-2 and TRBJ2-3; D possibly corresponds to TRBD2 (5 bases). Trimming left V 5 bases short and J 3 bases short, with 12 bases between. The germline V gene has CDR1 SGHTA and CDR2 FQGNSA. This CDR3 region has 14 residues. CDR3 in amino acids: CASSPGLATDTQYF. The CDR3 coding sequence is TGTGCCAGCAGCCCAGGCTTAGCGACAGATACGCAGTATTTT.

CDR3 in DNA: TGTGCCACCAGCCTACACTCTGGGGCCAACGTCCTGACTTTC. Translated, it gives CATSLHSGANVLTF. This chain joins TRBV15 and TRBJ2-6; D gene uncertain. This CDR3 spans 14 amino acids. In germline, CDR1 is LNHNV, CDR2 YYDKDF (reference sequence). The V end lost 5 bases, the J end lost 0 bases, and 5 bases lay between the germline ends.

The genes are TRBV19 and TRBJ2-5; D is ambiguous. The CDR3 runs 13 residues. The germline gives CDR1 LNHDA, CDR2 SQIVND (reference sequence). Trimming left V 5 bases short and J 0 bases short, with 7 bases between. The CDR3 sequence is CASSGPNQETQYF. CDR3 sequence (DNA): TGTGCCAGTAGTGGGCCGAACCAAGAGACCCAGTACTTC.

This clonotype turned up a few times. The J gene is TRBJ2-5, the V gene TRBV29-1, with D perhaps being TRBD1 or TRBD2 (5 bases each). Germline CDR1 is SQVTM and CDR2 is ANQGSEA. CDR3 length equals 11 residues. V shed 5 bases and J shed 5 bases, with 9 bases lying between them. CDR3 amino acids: CSVWGYETQYF. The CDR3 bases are TGCAGCGTTTGGGGGTACGAGACCCAGTACTTC.

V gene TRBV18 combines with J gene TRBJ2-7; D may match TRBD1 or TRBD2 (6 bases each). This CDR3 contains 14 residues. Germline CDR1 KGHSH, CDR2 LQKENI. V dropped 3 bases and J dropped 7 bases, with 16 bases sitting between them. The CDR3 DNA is TGTGCCAGCTCACCCGGCGGGACATCCGAAGAGCAGTACTTC. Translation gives CASSPGGTSEEQYF.

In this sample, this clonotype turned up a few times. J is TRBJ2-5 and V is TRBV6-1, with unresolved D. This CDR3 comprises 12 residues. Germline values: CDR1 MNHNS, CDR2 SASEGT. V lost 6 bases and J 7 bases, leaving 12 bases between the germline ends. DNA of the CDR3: TGTGCCAGCAGCAAAGACAAGGGGACCCAGTACTTC. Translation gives CASSKDKGTQYF.

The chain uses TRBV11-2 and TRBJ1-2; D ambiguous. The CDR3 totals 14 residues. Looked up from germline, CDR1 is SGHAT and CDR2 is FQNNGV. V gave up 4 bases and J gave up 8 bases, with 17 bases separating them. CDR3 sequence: CASSYLAEVGGYTF. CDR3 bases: TGTGCCAGCAGCTATCTGGCCGAGGTGGGGGGCTACACCTTC.

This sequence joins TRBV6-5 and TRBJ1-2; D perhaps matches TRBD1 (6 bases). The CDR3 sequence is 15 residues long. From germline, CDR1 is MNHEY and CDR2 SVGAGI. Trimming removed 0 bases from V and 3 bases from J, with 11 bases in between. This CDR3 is CASSYSGRGDYGYTF. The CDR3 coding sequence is TGTGCCAGCAGTTACTCCGGCAGGGGTGACTATGGCTACACCTTC.

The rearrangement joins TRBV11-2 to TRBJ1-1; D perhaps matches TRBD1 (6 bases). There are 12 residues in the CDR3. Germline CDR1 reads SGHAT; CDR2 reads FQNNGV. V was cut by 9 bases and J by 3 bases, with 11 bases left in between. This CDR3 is CARREGDTEAFF. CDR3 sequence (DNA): TGTGCCAGGCGGGAGGGGGACACTGAAGCTTTCTTT.

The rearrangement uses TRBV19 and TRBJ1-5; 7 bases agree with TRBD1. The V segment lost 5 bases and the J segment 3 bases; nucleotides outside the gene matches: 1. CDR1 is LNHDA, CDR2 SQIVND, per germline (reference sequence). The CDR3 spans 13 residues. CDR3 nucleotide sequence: TGTGCCAGTAGTGGACAGGCCAATCAGCCCCAGCATTTT. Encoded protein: CASSGQANQPQHF.

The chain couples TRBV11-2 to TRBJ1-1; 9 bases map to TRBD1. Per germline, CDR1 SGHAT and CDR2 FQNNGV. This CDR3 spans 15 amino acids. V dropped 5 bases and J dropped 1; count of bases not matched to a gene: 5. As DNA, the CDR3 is TGTGCCAGCAGCCCACAACAGGGGGCGAACACTGAAGCTTTCTTT. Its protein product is CASSPQQGANTEAFF.

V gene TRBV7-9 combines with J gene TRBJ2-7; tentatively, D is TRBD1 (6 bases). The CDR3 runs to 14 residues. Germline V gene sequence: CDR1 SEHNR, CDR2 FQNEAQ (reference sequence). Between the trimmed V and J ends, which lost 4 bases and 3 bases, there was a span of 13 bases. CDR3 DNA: TGTGCCAGCAGCTCTTATACAGGGCTCTACGAGCAGTACTTC. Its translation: CASSSYTGLYEQYF.

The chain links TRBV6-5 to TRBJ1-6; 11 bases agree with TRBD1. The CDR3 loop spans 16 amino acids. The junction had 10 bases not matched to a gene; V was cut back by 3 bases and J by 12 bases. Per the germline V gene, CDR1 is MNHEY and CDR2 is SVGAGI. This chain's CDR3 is CASSYSTGTGGGPLHF. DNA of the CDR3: TGTGCCAGCAGTTATAGTACCGGGACAGGGGGAGGACCCCTCCACTTT.

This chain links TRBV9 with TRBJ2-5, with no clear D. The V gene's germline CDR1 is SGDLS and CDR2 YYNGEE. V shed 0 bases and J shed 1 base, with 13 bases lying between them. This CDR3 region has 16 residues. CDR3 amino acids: CASSVGAGRFQETQYF. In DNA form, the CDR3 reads TGTGCCAGCAGCGTAGGGGCAGGACGCTTCCAAGAGACCCAGTACTTC. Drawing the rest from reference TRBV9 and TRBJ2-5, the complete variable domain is DSGVTQTPKHLITATGQRVTLRCSPRSGDLSVYWYQQSLDQGLQFLIQYYNGEERAKGNILERFSAQQFPDLHSELNLSSLELGDSALYFCASSVGAGRFQETQYFGPGTRLLVL.

CDR3 sequence reads: CAISDSAGEGTDTQYF. CDR3 bases: TGTGCCATCAGTGATTCGGCGGGAGAGGGGACAGATACGCAGTATTTT. The chain combines TRBV10-3 with TRBJ2-3; 7 positions match TRBD2. The germline gives CDR1 ENHRY, CDR2 SYGVKD. The V gene end was trimmed by 3 bases and the J gene end by 3 bases; junction bases not matched to a gene: 9. This CDR3 contains 16 residues.